The 10 T cell receptor beta chains listed next were all sequenced from one sample in a study of spatial heterogeneity in lung cancer. TCRdb independently ran MiXCR on the 5' RACE reads; one entry per CDR3 protein. The sample holds 20,000 to 25,000 distinct CDR3 sequences, 4.6% seen once. Time point indicated: sample taken at primary tumor resection. Extraction of whole RNA from tumor, nontumor lung or frozen PBMC preceded unsorted sequencing. Material: PBMCs, obtained at surgery. The receptors here all came from a male donor with early-stage non-small cell lung cancer.

CDR3 in amino acids: CASSPGQGGDYGYTF. The DNA of the CDR3 is TGTGCCAGCAGCCCAGGACAGGGAGGGGACTATGGCTACACCTTC. J is TRBJ1-2 and V is TRBV7-9, with TRBD1 identical over 8 bases. The CDR3 loop spans 15 amino acids. The V and J ends lost 5 bases and 3 bases, in that order; junction bases with no gene match: 8. Germline V CDR1 and CDR2: SEHNR, FQNEAQ (reference sequence).

This clonotype was seen at least ten times. The chain recombines TRBV5-6 with TRBJ1-4; 10 bases are shared with TRBD1. CDR1 and CDR2 (germline): SGHDT, YYEEEE. This CDR3 has 15 amino acids. The V gene end was trimmed by 3 bases and the J gene end by 8 bases; junction bases not matched to a gene: 7. In DNA form, the CDR3 reads TGTGCCAGCAGCTCCTACGGGACAGGGGACGAAAAACTGTTTTTT. This encodes CASSSYGTGDEKLFF.

Relative to its sample, this clonotype is medium-sized. This chain connects TRBV13 to TRBJ1-4; 10 positions agree with TRBD1. CDR1 and CDR2 (germline): PRHDT, FYEKMQ (reference sequence). Trimming cost V 5 bases and J 8 bases; bases outside gene matches: 8. The CDR3 runs to 15 residues. The CDR3 reads CASSHFGQGGEKLFF. The CDR3 DNA reads TGTGCCAGCAGCCACTTCGGACAGGGGGGGGAAAAACTGTTTTTT.

This clonotype has at least ten counts. The chain links TRBV6-2 or TRBV6-3 to TRBJ2-1, with D perhaps matching TRBD2 (6 bases). Germline lookup yields CDR1 MNHEY and CDR2 SVGEGT. Trimming cost V 0 bases and J 2 bases, with 14 bases left between them. This CDR3 is built from 17 residues. The CDR3 region is CASSYSDNGGAYNEQFF. The CDR3 DNA is TGTGCCAGCAGTTACTCGGATAACGGGGGAGCCTACAATGAGCAGTTCTTC.

This clonotype occurred many times. J is TRBJ2-3 and V is TRBV2; 12 bases align to TRBD2. CDR1 and CDR2 from the germline V gene are SNHLY and FYNNEI. The V segment lost 3 bases and the J segment 4 bases; nucleotides outside the gene matches: 8. This CDR3 spans 17 amino acids. The CDR3 DNA reads as TGTGCCAGCAGTGAGTCTAGCGGGAGGGCGCCTGCAGATACGCAGTATTTT. Translation: CASSESSGRAPADTQYF. Together with reference TRBV2 and TRBJ2-3, the CDR3 gives the full variable domain: EPEVTQTPSHQVTQMGQEVILRCVPISNHLYFYWYRQILGQKVEFLVSFYNNEISEKSEIFDDQFSVERPDGSNFTLKIRSTKLEDSAMYFCASSESSGRAPADTQYFGPGTRLTVL.

This clonotype was counted at least ten times. This sequence joins TRBV5-1 and TRBJ2-3; D not certain. This CDR3 region has 14 residues. V dropped 1 base and J dropped 2 bases, with 8 bases sitting between them. CDR1 SGHRS and CDR2 YFSETQ come from the germline V gene. The CDR3 here is CASSLTKITDTQYF. CDR3 DNA: TGCGCCAGCAGCTTGACCAAAATCACAGATACGCAGTATTTT.

Ten or more counts support this clonotype. V and J are TRBV7-2 and TRBJ1-5; D gene ambiguous. The CDR3 is 14 amino acids. V dropped 5 bases and J dropped 7 bases, with 15 bases sitting between them. Per the germline V gene, CDR1 is SGHTA and CDR2 is FQGNSA. The CDR3 sequence: CASSPDATGQPQHF. The CDR3 nucleotides read TGTGCCAGCAGCCCCGACGCGACCGGGCAGCCCCAGCATTTT.

The table lists this clonotype with many counts. This chain connects TRBV18 to TRBJ1-1; the match to TRBD1 covers 9 bases. This CDR3 has 15 residues. With V trimmed by 5 bases and J by 4 bases, 8 bases remained unmatched. CDR1 is KGHSH, CDR2 LQKENI, per germline. CDR3: CASSSGTGYGTEAFF. As DNA, the CDR3 is TGTGCCAGCTCATCCGGGACAGGGTATGGCACTGAAGCTTTCTTT.

This clonotype has ten or more counts. The chain has TRBV6-5 and TRBJ2-2; D is unclear. Germline lookup yields CDR1 MNHEY and CDR2 SVGAGI. This CDR3 comprises 13 residues. V lost 2 bases and J 7 bases, leaving 8 bases between the germline ends. The CDR3 DNA sequence: TGTGCCAGCAGTTACCCTCGGAGCGGGGAGCTGTTTTTT. Its translation is CASSYPRSGELFF.

This clonotype was found many times. The chain uses TRBV23-1 and TRBJ1-1; D may be TRBD1 (6 bases). TRBV23-1 is an ORF for which the function is uncertain. This CDR3 region has 18 residues. V lost 5 bases to trimming and J lost 1 base, with 23 bases between them. The CDR3 nucleotides are TGCGCCAGCAGTTCCCGGGACACTAGAGGTGCCCAGAACACTGAAGCTTTCTTT. This translates into CASSSRDTRGAQNTEAFF.